Listed below are T cell receptor beta chains from one sample, sequenced in a study of T cells after posttransplantation cyclophosphamide. Assay used: immunoSEQ multiplex PCR; TCRdb lists only in-frame clones, some missing. This sample has some 34,000 clones, with just under 80% found just once. This sample comprised CD4+ T cells sorted from blood, obtained just over 1,900 days after a stem cell transplant with posttransplant cyclophosphamide. All receptors derive from a female patient between 40 and 50 years old who received an allogeneic stem cell transplant from a related donor, was CMV-positive, and had no GVHD. The graft donor may account for some of the T cells. Each CDR3 is given with its conserved first and last residue. Each record gives: clone size, J gene, CDR3 length, V gene, D gene, CDR3 DNA, CDR3 protein. A D gene is named only where the DNA matches it firmly. Where a row states a size, it is once, few, many or the class of an expanded clone; other rows omit it.

abundance: NA; j_gene: TRBJ1-3; len: 15; v_gene: TRBV7-8; d_gene: NA; CDR3nt: TGTGCCAGCAGCTTGGGGGGTGGTTCTGGAAACACCATATATTTT; CDR3aa: CASSLGGGSGNTIYF
abundance: NA; j_gene: TRBJ1-1; len: 13; v_gene: TRBV19; d_gene: TRBD1; CDR3nt: TGTGCCAGTACGCTAAAACAGGGGATTAGAGCTTTCTTT; CDR3aa: CASTLKQGIRAFF
abundance: NA; j_gene: TRBJ2-7; len: 14; v_gene: TRBV10-3; d_gene: TRBD1; CDR3nt: TGTGCCATTTCATCCCCGGGACAGTCCTACGAGCAGTACTTC; CDR3aa: CAISSPGQSYEQYF
abundance: NA; j_gene: TRBJ1-6; len: 16; v_gene: TRBV2; d_gene: NA; CDR3nt: TGTGCCAGCAGGCCCGCTCGAGACAGCTATAATTCACCCCTCCACTTT; CDR3aa: CASRPARDSYNSPLHF
abundance: NA; j_gene: TRBJ2-5; len: 11; v_gene: TRBV28; d_gene: TRBD1; CDR3nt: TGTGGAACGGACAGGGAAGAGACCCAGTACTTC; CDR3aa: CGTDREETQYF
abundance: NA; j_gene: TRBJ2-3; len: 13; v_gene: TRBV15; d_gene: TRBD2; CDR3nt: TGTGCCACGACTAGCGGGGGACGAGATACGCAGTATTTT; CDR3aa: CATTSGGRDTQYF
abundance: NA; j_gene: TRBJ1-2; len: 16; v_gene: TRBV5-6; d_gene: NA; CDR3nt: TGTGCCAGCAGCGGGATGTCAGGGGATTCTAACTATGGCTACACCTTC; CDR3aa: CASSGMSGDSNYGYTF
abundance: NA; j_gene: TRBJ2-3; len: 14; v_gene: TRBV7-3; d_gene: NA; CDR3nt: TGTGCCAGCAGCTTCCTCGGGGGGCGAGATACGCAGTATTTT; CDR3aa: CASSFLGGRDTQYF
abundance: NA; j_gene: TRBJ2-1; len: 16; v_gene: TRBV7-2; d_gene: TRBD2; CDR3nt: TGTGCCAGCAGCTCCCTAGCGGGGGTAGGTTACAATGAGCAGTTCTTC; CDR3aa: CASSSLAGVGYNEQFF
abundance: NA; j_gene: TRBJ1-5; len: 15; v_gene: TRBV18; d_gene: NA; CDR3nt: TGTGCCAGCTCACACGGGGGGGGGAGCAATCAGCCCCAGCATTTT; CDR3aa: CASSHGGGSNQPQHF
abundance: NA; j_gene: TRBJ1-5; len: 15; v_gene: TRBV9; d_gene: NA; CDR3nt: TGTGCCAGCAGCGTAGGAAAGGGAGGGGATCAGCCCCAGCATTTT; CDR3aa: CASSVGKGGDQPQHF
abundance: few; j_gene: TRBJ2-1; len: 17; v_gene: TRBV7-9; d_gene: TRBD2; CDR3nt: TGTGCCAGCAGCTTAGTTCTACTAGCGGGGGATTCCAATGAGCAGTTCTTC; CDR3aa: CASSLVLLAGDSNEQFF
abundance: few; j_gene: TRBJ2-5; len: 15; v_gene: TRBV7-9; d_gene: TRBD1; CDR3nt: TGTGCCAGCAGCCCAGGGGGCGGTGGTCAAGAGACCCAGTACTTC; CDR3aa: CASSPGGGGQETQYF
abundance: NA; j_gene: TRBJ2-3; len: 14; v_gene: TRBV4-1; d_gene: TRBD1; CDR3nt: TGCGCCAGCAGGGGGGACAGGAGCACAGATACGCAGTATTTT; CDR3aa: CASRGDRSTDTQYF
abundance: NA; j_gene: TRBJ1-3; len: 15; v_gene: TRBV7-8; d_gene: NA; CDR3nt: TGTGCCAGCAGCCCTCATAGACTGCTTGGAAACACCATATATTTT; CDR3aa: CASSPHRLLGNTIYF
abundance: once; j_gene: TRBJ1-1; len: 15; v_gene: TRBV27; d_gene: TRBD1; CDR3nt: TGTGCCAGCAGGCCAGCCGACAGGGGGAACACTGAAGCTTTCTTT; CDR3aa: CASRPADRGNTEAFF
abundance: once; j_gene: TRBJ2-7; len: 14; v_gene: TRBV5-4; d_gene: NA; CDR3nt: TGTGCCAGCACCGTGATGGCAGGGACCTACGAGCAGTACTTC; CDR3aa: CASTVMAGTYEQYF
abundance: NA; j_gene: TRBJ2-7; len: 12; v_gene: TRBV19; d_gene: NA; CDR3nt: TGTGCCAGTAGCCCCTCCGGAGCCGAGCAGTACTTC; CDR3aa: CASSPSGAEQYF
abundance: NA; j_gene: TRBJ2-5; len: 16; v_gene: TRBV5-4; d_gene: TRBD1; CDR3nt: TGTGCCAGCAGCGCGATAGGGACAGGGCTTAGTGAGACCCAGTACTTC; CDR3aa: CASSAIGTGLSETQYF
abundance: NA; j_gene: TRBJ1-1; len: 12; v_gene: TRBV5-1; d_gene: NA; CDR3nt: TGCGCCAGCATGGGGGGGGCAACTGAAGCTTTCTTT; CDR3aa: CASMGGATEAFF
abundance: NA; j_gene: TRBJ1-4; len: 15; v_gene: TRBV9; d_gene: NA; CDR3nt: TGTGCCAGCAGCGTCGCCGGGGGGGGCAATGAAAAACTGTTTTTT; CDR3aa: CASSVAGGGNEKLFF
abundance: NA; j_gene: TRBJ2-1; len: 13; v_gene: TRBV10-3; d_gene: TRBD1; CDR3nt: TGTGCCATCACAATTAAAGAGGGACAGAGTAAGTTCTTC; CDR3aa: CAITIKEGQSKFF
abundance: NA; j_gene: TRBJ2-3; len: 14; v_gene: TRBV6-1; d_gene: NA; CDR3nt: TGTGCCAGCAGTGTGACAGCTAGCACAGATACGCAGTATTTT; CDR3aa: CASSVTASTDTQYF
abundance: NA; j_gene: TRBJ1-4; len: 15; v_gene: TRBV11-2; d_gene: TRBD1; CDR3nt: TGTGCCAGCAGCCCCCCAAGGGGGCAGGGTGAAAAACTGTTTTTT; CDR3aa: CASSPPRGQGEKLFF
abundance: NA; j_gene: TRBJ2-2; len: 12; v_gene: TRBV5-1; d_gene: NA; CDR3nt: TGCGCCAGCAGCCCTAACACCGGGGAGCTGTTTTTT; CDR3aa: CASSPNTGELFF
abundance: NA; j_gene: TRBJ1-6; len: 13; v_gene: TRBV6-1; d_gene: TRBD1; CDR3nt: TGTGCCAGCAGTGACAGGGACAGGTCACCCCTCCACTTT; CDR3aa: CASSDRDRSPLHF
abundance: NA; j_gene: TRBJ1-1; len: 15; v_gene: TRBV15; d_gene: NA; CDR3nt: TGTGCCACCAGCCCACGGACGGGAGGGAACACTGAAGCTTTCTTT; CDR3aa: CATSPRTGGNTEAFF
abundance: NA; j_gene: TRBJ1-1; len: 13; v_gene: TRBV19; d_gene: NA; CDR3nt: TGTGCCAGTAGCACTGGTGGGAACACTGAAGCTTTCTTT; CDR3aa: CASSTGGNTEAFF
abundance: NA; j_gene: TRBJ1-3; len: 13; v_gene: TRBV4-1; d_gene: NA; CDR3nt: TGCGCCAGCAGCCACCCCATCCCGGACACCATATATTTT; CDR3aa: CASSHPIPDTIYF
abundance: NA; j_gene: TRBJ2-1; len: 14; v_gene: TRBV7-9; d_gene: NA; CDR3nt: TGTGCCAGCAGCTTAGGGACATACTACAATGAGCAGTTCTTC; CDR3aa: CASSLGTYYNEQFF
abundance: NA; j_gene: TRBJ2-1; len: 13; v_gene: TRBV7-6; d_gene: NA; CDR3nt: TGTGCCAGCAGCTCCGAAGGGGTATCTGAGCAGTTCTTC; CDR3aa: CASSSEGVSEQFF
abundance: NA; j_gene: TRBJ2-7; len: 14; v_gene: TRBV4-3; d_gene: NA; CDR3nt: TGCGCCAGCAGCCTCCAGGGTCTACGGGACGAGCAGTACTTC; CDR3aa: CASSLQGLRDEQYF
abundance: NA; j_gene: TRBJ2-2; len: 18; v_gene: TRBV11-1; d_gene: TRBD2; CDR3nt: TGTGCCAGCAGCTTAAATGGAGTCGGGGGGAGAAGCACCGGGGAGCTGTTTTTT; CDR3aa: CASSLNGVGGRSTGELFF
abundance: NA; j_gene: TRBJ1-2; len: 13; v_gene: TRBV27; d_gene: TRBD1; CDR3nt: TGTGCCAGCAGTTCCACAGGGGGCTATGGCTACACCTTC; CDR3aa: CASSSTGGYGYTF
abundance: few; j_gene: TRBJ1-2; len: 14; v_gene: TRBV5-1; d_gene: NA; CDR3nt: TGCGCCAGCCGTGAGAGTAGTGGGCCTCATGGCTACACCTTC; CDR3aa: CASRESSGPHGYTF